This TCR beta chain emerged from a study of blood T cell repertoires in COVID-19. About the research overall: Nucleic acid was either cDNA or gDNA, and it came from T cells, B-cell-depleted T cells, or PBMCs.

Researchers sorted participants into cohorts using their self-reported clinical history. Recovered participants had two consecutive negative NP/OP PCR tests, healthcare professional clearance, or symptom resolution. CDR3 length equals 14 residues. Trimming shortened V by 0 bases and J by 10 bases, and 13 bases separated the two germline ends. CDR1 and CDR2 from the germline V gene are SGHNT and YENEEA. Authors' methods: Estimation of nucleated cell counts was performed using reference gene primer amplification. Some clones are missing from TCRdb's copy, which holds only in-frame ones; the method was immunoSEQ multiplex PCR. D and trimming come from the DNA, and the V and J calls and clone size come from that table. The sample records 150,000 to 200,000 clones, approximately 88% being singletons.

The TCR originated in a woman aged 60-70 years who had recovered from COVID-19. The rearrangement uses TRBV11-3 and TRBJ2-1; weak D call: TRBD2 (5 bases). The sequenced sample was PBMCs or T cells enriched from blood (not recorded which). The CDR3 bases are TGTGCCAGCAGCTTAGATACGGGATCACCCGAGCAGTTCTTC. Amino acids: CASSLDTGSPEQFF.